The sequence of this T cell receptor beta chain was determined in a study of blood T cells in healthy people across ages. Isolation of PBMCs gave at least 6.5 million cells per sample. RNA extraction gave at least 5.5 micrograms of total RNA per sample. Germline V gene lookup returns CDR1 MNHEY and CDR2 SVGAGI. The CDR3 spans 16 residues. Using a J-beta primer mix together with a sample-barcoded 5' primer, a second PCR was run for roughly 6 to 11 cycles. A single record per CDR3 protein comes from TCRdb applying MiXCR to the 5' RACE reads. The sample has 800,000 to 950,000 distinct CDR3 sequences; 29% are singletons. With regard to this clonotype: Its target is unknown. Being one base from a much bigger clone, this may be a read error.

Study outcomes and limitations: The recorded TCR beta diversity per million T cells decreased in a roughly linear manner with age.

The data also belong to a second study, concerning T cells of mothers and their children.

The TCR was taken from a woman in her thirties or forties in good health. The sequenced sample was blood. The chain combines TRBV6-5 with TRBJ1-4; TRBD1 matches 9 bases. CDR3 amino acids: CVSSHSRTGATVKLFF. In DNA form, the CDR3 reads TGTGTCAGCAGTCACTCAAGGACAGGGGCTACTGTAAAGCTGTTTTTT.